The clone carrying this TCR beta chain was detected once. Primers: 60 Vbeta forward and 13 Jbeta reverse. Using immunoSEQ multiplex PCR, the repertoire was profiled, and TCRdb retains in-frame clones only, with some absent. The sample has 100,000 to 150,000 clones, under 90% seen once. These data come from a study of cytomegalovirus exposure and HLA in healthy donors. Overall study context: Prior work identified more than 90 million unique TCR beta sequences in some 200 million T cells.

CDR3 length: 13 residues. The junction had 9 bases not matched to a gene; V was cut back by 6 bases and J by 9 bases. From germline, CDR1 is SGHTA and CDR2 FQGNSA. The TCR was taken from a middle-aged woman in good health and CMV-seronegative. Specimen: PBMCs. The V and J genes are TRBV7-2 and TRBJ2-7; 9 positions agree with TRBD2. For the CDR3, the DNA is TGTGCCAGCAGAGGGACTAGCAGTTTCGGGCAGTACTTC. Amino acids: CASRGTSSFGQYF.